The 18 T cell receptor beta chains reported below all come from one sample, sequenced in a study of blood T cell repertoires in COVID-19. The method was immunoSEQ multiplex PCR; TCRdb's version includes in-frame clones alone and lacks a portion of them. Found here are 9,500 to 15,000 clones, approximately 85% of them singletons; the top ten hold around 5.6%. Sequenced: peripheral blood. The origin of the receptors is a human donor in a cohort sampled during active COVID-19.

The chain uses TRBV5-1 and TRBJ2-7; D is unresolved. The germline gives CDR1 SGHRS, CDR2 YFSETQ. The ends were cut back, 5 bases at V and 5 bases at J, with 14 bases in the middle. The CDR3 covers 13 residues. This CDR3 is CASSLRGGDEQYF. In DNA form, the CDR3 reads TGCGCCAGCAGTTTGAGAGGCGGCGACGAGCAGTACTTC.

The CDR3 here is CASSQGTGEDTEAFF. The CDR3, as DNA: TGTGCCAGCAGCCAAGGGACAGGGGAGGACACTGAAGCTTTCTTT. The chain joins TRBV4-2 to TRBJ1-1; 9 nucleotides align to TRBD1. Germline CDR1 is LGHNA and CDR2 is YNFKEQ. V shed 1 base and J 3 bases; nucleotides not matched to a gene: 3. There are 15 residues in the CDR3.

The chain combines TRBV7-2 with TRBJ2-7; 8 positions match TRBD1. Germline V gives CDR1 SGHTA, CDR2 FQGNSA. CDR3 length equals 15 residues. Losses at the gene ends were 5 bases for V and 0 bases for J; bases not matched to a gene: 6. The CDR3, as DNA: TGTGCCAGCAGCGTAAACAGGGGGAGCTCCTACGAGCAGTACTTC. The encoded protein is CASSVNRGSSYEQYF.

This clone is a singleton in its sample. The V and J genes are TRBV5-1 and TRBJ2-2; 9 nucleotides align to TRBD2. V was pared by 3 bases and J by 5 bases, with 5 bases of the junction left unmatched. The CDR3 loop spans 15 amino acids. CDR1 and CDR2 (germline): SGHRS, YFSETQ. The CDR3 sequence is CASSSAGGRTGELFF. DNA of the CDR3: TGCGCCAGCAGCTCGGCGGGGGGGCGGACCGGGGAGCTGTTTTTT.

V gene TRBV7-2 combines with J gene TRBJ2-3, with TRBD1 identical over 9 bases. J gave up 4 bases and V 5 bases, and 16 bases lay outside the gene matches. The CDR3 contains 18 residues. The V gene's germline CDR1 is SGHTA and CDR2 FQGNSA. The CDR3 loop reads CASSLTDEDRGFADTQYF. The DNA of the CDR3 is TGTGCCAGCAGCCTTACCGACGAGGACAGGGGTTTCGCAGATACGCAGTATTTT.

This clone was counted once. V and J are TRBV3-1 (or the pseudogene TRBV3-2) and TRBJ1-1, with a possible D match to TRBD1 (5 bases). The germline gives CDR1 LGHDT, CDR2 YNNKEL (reference sequence). The CDR3 is 14 residues long. V was cut by 1 base and J by 3 bases, with 9 bases left in between. CDR3 coding DNA: TGTGCCAGCAGCCAAGTCGGCAGGGACACTGAAGCTTTCTTT. This translates into CASSQVGRDTEAFF.

The chain joins TRBV4-2 to TRBJ1-1, with 11 bases aligning to TRBD1. From germline, CDR1 is LGHNA and CDR2 YNFKEQ. Trimming removed 0 bases from V and 5 bases from J; junction bases left unmatched: 5. The CDR3 extends over 16 amino acids. CDR3 sequence: CASSQDVGTGGTEAFF. The CDR3 region has the DNA TGTGCCAGCAGCCAAGATGTAGGGACAGGGGGAACTGAAGCTTTCTTT.

V gene TRBV29-1 combines with J gene TRBJ2-1; the match to TRBD2 covers 12 bases. The CDR3 runs to 12 residues. Germline V gene lookup returns CDR1 SQVTM and CDR2 ANQGSEA. Germline trimming cut 7 bases from V and 6 bases from J; bases unmatched to any gene: 1. In DNA, the CDR3 is TGCAGCGGACTAGCGGGGGTCAATGAGCAGTTCTTC. Translation gives CSGLAGVNEQFF.

The rearrangement uses TRBV5-5 and TRBJ1-2, with unresolved D. The CDR3 runs 13 residues. The germline gives CDR1 SGHKS, CDR2 YYEKEE (reference sequence). The germline V and J ends were trimmed by 3 bases and 4 bases, with 10 bases remaining between them. The CDR3 protein is CASSYQVSYGYTF. The CDR3 coding sequence is TGTGCCAGCAGCTACCAGGTCTCCTATGGCTACACCTTC.

The chain combines TRBV4-1 with TRBJ2-1; 7 bases are a match to TRBD2. This CDR3 is built from 18 residues. Looked up from germline, CDR1 is MGHRA and CDR2 is YSYEKL. V lost 4 bases to trimming and J lost 4 bases; unmatched junction nucleotides: 16. The CDR3 bases are TGCGCCAGCAGCCGGGGAGGGATTGGGGGGAGGGCTTACAATGAGCAGTTCTTC. Protein: CASSRGGIGGRAYNEQFF.

The V and J genes are TRBV14 and TRBJ2-7; perhaps TRBD1 as D (6 bases). Germline-derived CDR1 and CDR2 are SGHDN and FVKESK. The CDR3 has 15 amino acids. Trimming took 2 bases from V and 3 from J, leaving 14 bases between them. The chain's CDR3 is CASSQSRDTRYEQYF. The CDR3 coding sequence is TGTGCCAGCAGCCAATCTCGGGACACCCGCTACGAGCAGTACTTC. Combining the CDR3 with reference TRBV14 and TRBJ2-7 gives the whole variable domain EAGVTQFPSHSVIEKGQTVTLRCDPISGHDNLYWYRRVMGKEIKFLLHFVKESKQDESGMPNNRFLAERTGGTYSTLKVQPAELEDSGVYFCASSQSRDTRYEQYFGPGTRLTVT.

V is TRBV5-4 and J is TRBJ1-2, with D tentatively TRBD1 (5 bases). V lost 4 bases, J lost 4 bases, and 11 bases lay in between. The CDR3 has 13 residues. Per the germline V gene, CDR1 is SGHNT and CDR2 is YYREEE (reference sequence). CDR3 nucleotide sequence: TGTGCCAGCAGCCAAGACAGTTCCTATGGCTACACCTTC. It specifies CASSQDSSYGYTF.

This chain connects TRBV13 to TRBJ2-1, with a weak D call TRBD2 (5 bases). Germline CDR1 reads PRHDT; CDR2 reads FYEKMQ (reference sequence). Trimming took 0 bases from V and 13 from J, leaving 13 bases between them. The CDR3 consists of 13 residues. The CDR3 DNA is TGTGCCAGCAGCTTAGGGATAGCGCAAATACAGTTCTTC. Encoded protein: CASSLGIAQIQFF.

The rearrangement links TRBV5-6 to TRBJ1-6; a weak D match, TRBD1 (5 bases). The CDR3 covers 15 residues. Germline lookup yields CDR1 SGHDT and CDR2 YYEEEE. The V gene lost 6 bases and the J gene lost 0 bases, with 10 bases spanning the gap. CDR3 residues: CASTIGGSYNSPLHF. The CDR3 nucleotides read TGTGCCAGCACCATCGGGGGCTCCTATAATTCACCCCTCCACTTT.

The chain uses TRBV28 and TRBJ2-1, with D tentatively TRBD2 (5 bases). The CDR3 covers 15 residues. The germline CDR1 and CDR2 sequences are MDHEN and SYDVKM. Trimming took off 4 bases at V and 0 bases at J, with 10 bases between the two ends. CDR3 bases: TGTGCCAGCAGTTCCCGGGAAAGCTCCTACAATGAGCAGTTCTTC. Protein sequence: CASSSRESSYNEQFF.

The chain joins TRBV4-3 to TRBJ2-7; 9 positions agree with TRBD1. Germline V gene lookup returns CDR1 LGHNA and CDR2 YSLEER. CDR3 size: 17 residues. V dropped 0 bases and J dropped 2; count of bases not matched to a gene: 8. This chain's CDR3 is CASSQDRWDRAPYEQYF. The CDR3 DNA is TGCGCCAGCAGCCAAGATCGATGGGACAGGGCCCCCTACGAGCAGTACTTC.

A single count supports this clone. CDR3: CASSYGLGTEAFF. The CDR3 DNA follows: TGTGCCAGCAGTTACGGGTTGGGCACTGAAGCTTTCTTT. The V and J genes are TRBV12-3 or TRBV12-4 and TRBJ1-1, with D uncertain. V lost 4 bases to trimming and J lost 4 bases, with 10 bases between them. The CDR3 loop spans 13 amino acids.

V gene TRBV15 combines with J gene TRBJ2-3; TRBD2 matches 9 bases. The trim removed 0 bases at V and 0 bases at J, leaving 1 base unmatched. The germline V gene has CDR1 LNHNV and CDR2 YYDKDF (reference sequence). The CDR3 runs to 16 residues. CDR3 sequence (DNA): TGTGCCACCAGCAGAGATCTAGCGGGGAGCACAGATACGCAGTATTTT. This translates into CATSRDLAGSTDTQYF. Full variable domain (rest looked up from reference TRBV15 and TRBJ2-3): DAMVIQNPRYQVTQFGKPVTLSCSQTLNHNVMYWYQQKSSQAPKLLFHYYDKDFNNEADTPDNFQSRRPNTSFCFLDIRSPGLGDTAMYLCATSRDLAGSTDTQYFGPGTRLTVL.